The following is a T cell receptor beta chain sequence with its context. Germline CDR1 is LGHDT and CDR2 is YNNKEL (reference sequence). There are 16 residues in the CDR3. Trimming cost V 1 base and J 4 bases; bases outside gene matches: 3. The sample is drawn from a study of control samples from healthy donors and cancer patients. Here immunoSEQ multiplex PCR was the method, and the copy in TCRdb shows in-frame clones only, minus some. Of roughly 59,000 clones listed, 92% are singletons. V gene TRBV3-1 (or the pseudogene TRBV3-2) combines with J gene TRBJ2-2, with TRBD2 matching 10 bases. Sequencing input: PBMCs. The sequence was collected from a man aged 40-55 years with colorectal cancer. CDR3 region: CASSQAAGGITGELFF. The CDR3 coding sequence is TGTGCCAGCAGCCAAGCAGCGGGGGGGATCACCGGGGAGCTGTTTTTT.